This T cell receptor (beta chain) derives from a study of regulatory T cells in long-lasting Graves disease. About the research overall: Prior antithyroid drug treatment in newly diagnosed Graves' patients lasted under 3 months.

Libraries of TCR beta came from iRepertoire HTBI primers plus Arm-PCR of CDR3 regions. TCRdb recomputed calls from the multiplex PCR reads with MiXCR, one row per CDR3 protein. The sample has approximately 250,000 distinct CDR3 sequences, approximately 16% seen once. Comment on this clonotype: Its matching antigen is unknown.

Time point here: newly diagnosed GD, antithyroid drugs for less than 3 months. Making the TCR library involved RNA that had been extracted from PBMCs. Regarding the study as a whole: TRBV28, TRBJ1-2 and TRBJ2-5 emerged as the favored segments in persistent disease. It was peripheral blood alone, not thyroid tissue, that was studied.

With 5 bases clipped from V and 4 bases from J, the junction kept 5 bases outside the gene matches. The CDR3 contains 16 residues. Germline loops: CDR1 SGHTA, CDR2 FQGNSA. Sequenced material: peripheral blood mononuclear cells (PBMCs), taken at new diagnosis, from a patient treated with antithyroid drugs. The chain recombines TRBV7-2 with TRBJ2-1; 13 bases line up with TRBD2. This clonotype originated in a female donor with Graves disease. This CDR3 is CASSQGTSGNYNEQFF. DNA of the CDR3: TGTGCCAGCAGCCAAGGGACTAGCGGGAATTACAATGAGCAGTTCTTC.